This T cell receptor beta chain comes out of a study of blood T cell repertoires in COVID-19. Study-wide background: COVID-19 samples, acute and convalescent, were from the United States, Italy and Spain. From T cells, B-cell-depleted T cells, or PBMCs came the material, which was cDNA or gDNA.

As originally analysed: Estimated nucleated cell counts came from reference gene primer amplification. Profiling relied on immunoSEQ multiplex PCR, and the TCRdb table lists in-frame clones only, not all of them. V, J and clone size are those of that table, while D and trimming were read from the DNA. There are 200,000 to 300,000 clones in the sample; about 83% occur only once, and roughly 5.5% lies in the top ten. CDR3 size: 16 residues. V lost 4 bases to trimming and J lost 4 bases; unmatched junction nucleotides: 9. Germline CDR1 SGHDT, CDR2 YYEEEE. The source of this sequence is a human donor in a cohort sampled during active COVID-19. The chain combines TRBV5-6 with TRBJ2-1; 9 bases are a match to TRBD1. The material sequenced was peripheral blood. CDR3 residues: CASSPQQGAPYNEQFF. The DNA of the CDR3 is TGTGCCAGCAGCCCCCAACAGGGGGCTCCGTACAATGAGCAGTTCTTC.